A selection of T cell receptor beta chains follows, all from one sample in a study of T cell responses to AZD1222 COVID-19 vaccine. Assay used: immunoSEQ multiplex PCR; TCRdb lists only in-frame clones, some missing. The data hold some 120,000 clones, with approximately 94% observed a single time. The specimen was peripheral blood, collected on day 0 of AZD1222 vaccination. All receptors derive from an adult in good health. Both conserved end residues are part of each CDR3. D genes are given only for firm matches. Some rows have no size entry. The others give once, few or many, or a class for an expanded clone.

V gene	J gene	clone size	CDR3 length	D gene	CDR3 DNA	CDR3 protein
TRBV5-1	TRBJ2-7	.	16	TRBD2	TGCGCCAGCAGCTTTGGGACTAGCGCTCGCTCCTACGAGCAGTACTTC	CASSFGTSARSYEQYF
TRBV7-2	TRBJ1-4	.	16	TRBD1	TGTGCCAGCAGACTAGGTCCGGACAGGGGTTATGAAAAACTGTTTTTT	CASRLGPDRGYEKLFF
TRBV29-1	TRBJ1-1	.	12	.	TGCAGCGTCGGAGCGGGGGTTGCTGAAGCTTTCTTT	CSVGAGVAEAFF
TRBV28	TRBJ2-5	.	14	.	TGTGCCAGCAGTTTGGGCGGGACTGGAGAGACCCAGTACTTC	CASSLGGTGETQYF
TRBV18	TRBJ1-3	.	14	.	TGTGCCAGCTCACCACAGGGGAGTGGAAACACCATATATTTT	CASSPQGSGNTIYF
TRBV28	TRBJ2-7	once	13	.	TGTGCCAGCAGCGTGGGTGGGTGGTACGAGCAGTACTTC	CASSVGGWYEQYF
TRBV7-8	TRBJ2-1	.	15	TRBD2	TGTGCCAGCCTAGCGGGTAGCGGGAGGGGTAATGAGCAGTTCTTC	CASLAGSGRGNEQFF
TRBV2	TRBJ1-1	.	12	.	TGTGCCAGCACCTGGGGGATGAATGAAGCTTTCTTT	CASTWGMNEAFF
TRBV5-6	TRBJ1-1	once	15	.	TGTGCCAGCAGCCTTCTGGGAGGGATGAACACTGAAGCTTTCTTT	CASSLLGGMNTEAFF
TRBV19	TRBJ1-6	.	15	.	TGTGCCAGCCCACTCTCGATGCCTAGAATTTCACCCCTCCACTTT	CASPLSMPRISPLHF
TRBV30	TRBJ2-1	.	16	TRBD2	TGTGCCTGGAGTGACTCTGGACTAGCGGGAGCCAATGAGCAGTTCTTC	CAWSDSGLAGANEQFF
TRBV19	TRBJ1-2	.	17	TRBD1	TGTGCCAGTAGTATTACCGGGACAGGGGCCAACCACTATGGCTACACCTTC	CASSITGTGANHYGYTF
TRBV19	TRBJ1-1	.	12	.	TGTGCCAGTACAGGGGAAATTTTTCGAGCTTTCTTT	CASTGEIFRAFF
TRBV19	TRBJ2-3	.	16	TRBD2	TGTGCCAGCAACGGGGGGCTAGCGGGTTTGGCAGATACGCAGTATTTT	CASNGGLAGLADTQYF
TRBV7-7	TRBJ1-4	once	16	.	TGTGCCAGCAGCTTAGGGGGCCTGGGTAATAATGAAAAACTGTTTTTT	CASSLGGLGNNEKLFF
TRBV2	TRBJ1-4	once	14	TRBD1	TGTGCCAGCAGACAGGGGAATCCTAATGAAAAACTGTTTTTT	CASRQGNPNEKLFF
TRBV6-1	TRBJ1-1	.	15	.	TGTGCCAGCAGTGACGAAGGGAGGGTCAGCACTGAAGCTTTCTTT	CASSDEGRVSTEAFF
TRBV24-1	TRBJ2-3	.	15	TRBD2	TGTGCCACCAGTGGGGGCGGGAGTGGAACAGATACGCAGTATTTT	CATSGGGSGTDTQYF
TRBV4-2	TRBJ2-3	.	15	.	TGTGCCAGCAGCCAAGATACCGGGAGCAGGGATACGCAGTATTTT	CASSQDTGSRDTQYF
TRBV19	TRBJ1-3	.	15	.	TGTGCCAGTAGTAATACGGCAAACTCTGGAAACACCATATATTTT	CASSNTANSGNTIYF
TRBV29-1	TRBJ1-2	once	13	TRBD1	TGCAGCGTTGGGACAGGGGGCGTAAATGGCTACACCTTC	CSVGTGGVNGYTF
TRBV4-2	TRBJ2-1	.	15	TRBD2	TGTGCCAGCAGCCAAGATCTAGCGGGATACAATGAGCAGTTCTTC	CASSQDLAGYNEQFF
TRBV5-1	TRBJ2-7	once	14	TRBD1	TGCGCCAGCACCTACTACAGGGGTTCGTACGAGCAGTACTTC	CASTYYRGSYEQYF
TRBV30	TRBJ2-1	.	13	.	TGTGCCTGGTCTGAAGCGAGGGTTACTGAGCAGTTCTTC	CAWSEARVTEQFF
TRBV27	TRBJ1-2	.	15	TRBD1	TGTGCCAGCAAACCAGGGGGCAGGGGTAGCTATGGCTACACCTTC	CASKPGGRGSYGYTF
TRBV6-5	TRBJ2-5	.	11	.	TGTGCCAGCAGTCGACAAGAGACCCAGTACTTC	CASSRQETQYF
TRBV28	TRBJ2-2	.	15	.	TGTGCCAGCAGCCCGCAGGACATCCGCACCGGGGAGCTGTTTTTT	CASSPQDIRTGELFF
TRBV5-1	TRBJ1-3	.	15	TRBD1	TGCGCCAGCAGCCCTCGATTACAGGGGATTGACACCATATATTTT	CASSPRLQGIDTIYF
TRBV28	TRBJ1-2	.	15	.	TGTGCCAGCACTTTTAACAGGCCCCCGAATAGGGGCTACACCTTC	CASTFNRPPNRGYTF
TRBV20-1	TRBJ2-7	.	11	.	TGCAGTGCTCAGACAGAGTACGAGCAGTACTTC	CSAQTEYEQYF
TRBV15	TRBJ2-1	.	15	.	TGTGCCACCAGCAGTGCCCTGAGCTCCTACAATGAGCAGTTCTTC	CATSSALSSYNEQFF
TRBV6-5	TRBJ1-5	.	13	.	TGTGCCAGCACCCCTGGTCGGAATCAGCCCCAGCATTTT	CASTPGRNQPQHF
TRBV14	TRBJ2-3	.	14	.	TGTGCCAGCAGCAGGGTGGGAGCACTAGATACGCAGTATTTT	CASSRVGALDTQYF
TRBV7-2	TRBJ2-2	.	16	.	TGTGCCAGCAGCTTAGGCGGAGGGTCGGGCACCGGGGAGCTGTTTTTT	CASSLGGGSGTGELFF
TRBV10-3	TRBJ1-4	.	16	TRBD1	TGTGCCATCAGTGACCGGGACAGCGGCTCTAATGAAAAACTGTTTTTT	CAISDRDSGSNEKLFF
TRBV19	TRBJ1-2	.	12	.	TGTGCCAGTAAACAGAACCCTTATGGCTACACCTTC	CASKQNPYGYTF
TRBV19	TRBJ2-1	.	16	TRBD2	TGTGCCAGTAGTATTGAGACTAGCGGTACCTACAATGAGCAGTTCTTC	CASSIETSGTYNEQFF
TRBV10-3	TRBJ1-1	.	15	.	TGTGCCATCAGTGAGACCGGGCAGACATACACTGAAGCTTTCTTT	CAISETGQTYTEAFF
TRBV27	TRBJ2-7	.	12	.	TGTGCCAGCAAGGGCCTTAAGAGCGAGCAGTACTTC	CASKGLKSEQYF
TRBV7-9	TRBJ2-2	.	13	.	TGTGCCAGCAGCTTAACGGCCTCCGGGGAGCTGTTTTTT	CASSLTASGELFF
TRBV30	TRBJ1-1	.	14	.	TGTGCCTGGAGTGGGTCGGGGGGAAACACTGAAGCTTTCTTT	CAWSGSGGNTEAFF
TRBV5-1	TRBJ2-7	.	14	.	TGCGCCAGCAGCGTTGACCGTTCCCCCTACGAGCAGTACTTC	CASSVDRSPYEQYF
TRBV15	TRBJ1-1	.	14	.	TGTGCCACCAGCACCAGAGGCTGGGCAGGGGAAGCTTTCTTT	CATSTRGWAGEAFF
TRBV7-8	TRBJ2-7	.	16	TRBD2	TGTGCCAGCAGCCTCCTCGGGACTAGCGGGTTGTACGAGCAGTACTTC	CASSLLGTSGLYEQYF
TRBV24-1	TRBJ1-2	.	14	.	TGTGCCACGAGTCCGGGGACTTGGGGCTATGGCTACACCTTC	CATSPGTWGYGYTF
TRBV15	TRBJ2-3	.	14	.	TGTGCCACCAGCAGAGATGGGACCACAGATACGCAGTATTTT	CATSRDGTTDTQYF